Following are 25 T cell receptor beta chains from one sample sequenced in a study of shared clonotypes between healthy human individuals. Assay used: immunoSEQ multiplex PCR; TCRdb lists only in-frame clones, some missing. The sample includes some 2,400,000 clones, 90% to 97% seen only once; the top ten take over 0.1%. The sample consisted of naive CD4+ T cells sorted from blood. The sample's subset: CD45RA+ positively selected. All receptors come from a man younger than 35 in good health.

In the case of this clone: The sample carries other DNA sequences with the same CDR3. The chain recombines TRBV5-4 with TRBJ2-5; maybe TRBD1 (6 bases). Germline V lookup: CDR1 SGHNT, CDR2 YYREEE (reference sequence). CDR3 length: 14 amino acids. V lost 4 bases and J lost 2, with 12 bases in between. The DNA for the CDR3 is TGTGCCAGCAGCCCAAAAGGGGGTCAAGAGACCCAGTACTTC. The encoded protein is CASSPKGGQETQYF.

The CDR3: CASSLEGQGVSGELFF. In DNA, the CDR3 is TGCGCCAGCAGCTTGGAAGGACAGGGGGTTAGCGGGGAGCTGTTTTTT. The rearrangement links TRBV5-1 to TRBJ2-2; 10 bases align to TRBD1. Germline CDR1 is SGHRS and CDR2 is YFSETQ. The CDR3 has 16 residues. V lost 0 bases and J lost 7; bases outside the gene matches: 6.

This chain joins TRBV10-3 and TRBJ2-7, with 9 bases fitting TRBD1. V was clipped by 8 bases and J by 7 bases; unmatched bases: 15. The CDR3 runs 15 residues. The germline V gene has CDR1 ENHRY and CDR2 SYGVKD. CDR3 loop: CAIGVDGTGPKEQYF. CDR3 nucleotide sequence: TGTGCCATCGGGGTTGACGGGACAGGGCCGAAGGAGCAGTACTTC.

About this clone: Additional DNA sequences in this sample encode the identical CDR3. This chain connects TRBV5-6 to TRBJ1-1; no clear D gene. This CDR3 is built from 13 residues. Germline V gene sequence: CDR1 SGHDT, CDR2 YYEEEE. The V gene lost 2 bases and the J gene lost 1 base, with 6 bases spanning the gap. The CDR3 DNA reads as TGTGCCAGCAGCTTCGGTCAGAACACTGAAGCTTTCTTT. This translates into CASSFGQNTEAFF.

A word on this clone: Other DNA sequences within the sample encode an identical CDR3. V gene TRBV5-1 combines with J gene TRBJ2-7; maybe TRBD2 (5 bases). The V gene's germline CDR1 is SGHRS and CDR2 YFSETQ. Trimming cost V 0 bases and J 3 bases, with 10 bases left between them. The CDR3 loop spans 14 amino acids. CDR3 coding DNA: TGCGCCAGCAGCTTGGCTACGGGGAACTACGAGCAGTACTTC. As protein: CASSLATGNYEQYF. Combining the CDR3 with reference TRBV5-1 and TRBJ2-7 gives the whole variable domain KAGVTQTPRYLIKTRGQQVTLSCSPISGHRSVSWYQQTPGQGLQFLFEYFSETQRNKGNFPGRFSGRQFSNSRSEMNVSTLELGDSALYLCASSLATGNYEQYFGPGTRLTVT.

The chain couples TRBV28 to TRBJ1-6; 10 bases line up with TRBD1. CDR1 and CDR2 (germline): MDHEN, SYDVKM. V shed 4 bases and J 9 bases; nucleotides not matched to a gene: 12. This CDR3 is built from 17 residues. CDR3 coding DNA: TGTGCCAGCAGTTACCCAGACTCCGGGACAGGGGCTTCACCCCTCCACTTT. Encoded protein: CASSYPDSGTGASPLHF.

The CDR3 sequence: CASSIGQGAEYNEQFF. CDR3 bases: TGTGCCAGTAGTATCGGACAGGGAGCGGAGTACAATGAGCAGTTCTTC. The chain links TRBV19 to TRBJ2-1, with TRBD1 identical over 8 bases. Germline V gene sequence: CDR1 LNHDA, CDR2 SQIVND (reference sequence). V was pared by 3 bases and J by 4 bases, with 8 bases of the junction left unmatched. The CDR3 contains 16 residues.

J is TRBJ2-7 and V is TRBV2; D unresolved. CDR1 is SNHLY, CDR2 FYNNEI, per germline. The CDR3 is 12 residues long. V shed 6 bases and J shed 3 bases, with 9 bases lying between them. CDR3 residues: CASRETGYEQYF. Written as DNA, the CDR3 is TGTGCCAGCAGAGAGACGGGCTACGAGCAGTACTTC.

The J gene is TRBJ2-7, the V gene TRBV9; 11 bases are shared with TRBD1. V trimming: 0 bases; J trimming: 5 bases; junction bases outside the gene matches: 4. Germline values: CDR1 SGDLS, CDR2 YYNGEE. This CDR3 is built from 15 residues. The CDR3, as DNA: TGTGCCAGCAGCGTAGCGGGACAGGGGGTGCACGAGCAGTACTTC. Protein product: CASSVAGQGVHEQYF.

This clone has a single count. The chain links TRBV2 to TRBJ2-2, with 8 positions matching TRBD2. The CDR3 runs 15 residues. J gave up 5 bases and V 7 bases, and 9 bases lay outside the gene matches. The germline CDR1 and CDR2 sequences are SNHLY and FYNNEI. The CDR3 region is CASKPGLASTGELFF. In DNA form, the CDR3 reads TGTGCCAGCAAGCCCGGACTAGCTTCGACCGGGGAGCTGTTTTTT.

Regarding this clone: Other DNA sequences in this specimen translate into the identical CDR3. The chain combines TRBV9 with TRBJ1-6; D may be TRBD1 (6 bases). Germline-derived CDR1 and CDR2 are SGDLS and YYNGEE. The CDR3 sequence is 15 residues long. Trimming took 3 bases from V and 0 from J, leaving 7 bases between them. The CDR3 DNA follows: TGTGCCAGCAGCGAAGGGGGCTCCTATAATTCACCCCTCCACTTT. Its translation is CASSEGGSYNSPLHF.

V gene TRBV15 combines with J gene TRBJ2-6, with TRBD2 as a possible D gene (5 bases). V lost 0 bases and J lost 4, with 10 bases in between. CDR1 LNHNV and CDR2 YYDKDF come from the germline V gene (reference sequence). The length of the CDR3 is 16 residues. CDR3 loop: CATSRERGSGANVLTF. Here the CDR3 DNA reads TGTGCCACCAGCAGAGAACGGGGATCCGGGGCCAACGTCCTGACTTTC. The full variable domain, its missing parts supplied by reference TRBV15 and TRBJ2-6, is DAMVIQNPRYQVTQFGKPVTLSCSQTLNHNVMYWYQQKSSQAPKLLFHYYDKDFNNEADTPDNFQSRRPNTSFCFLDIRSPGLGDTAMYLCATSRERGSGANVLTFGAGSRLTVL.

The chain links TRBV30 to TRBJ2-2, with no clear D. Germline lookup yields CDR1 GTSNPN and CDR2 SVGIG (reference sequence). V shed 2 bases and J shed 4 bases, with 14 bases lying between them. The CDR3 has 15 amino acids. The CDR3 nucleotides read TGTGCCTGGAGTAACGACGGGCGAGGCACCGGGGAGCTGTTTTTT. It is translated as CAWSNDGRGTGELFF.

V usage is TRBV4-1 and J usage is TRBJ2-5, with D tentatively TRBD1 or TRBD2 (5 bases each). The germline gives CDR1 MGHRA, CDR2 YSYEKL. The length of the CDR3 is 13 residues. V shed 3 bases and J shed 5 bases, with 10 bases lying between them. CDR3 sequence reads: CASSQVGDETQYF. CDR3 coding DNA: TGCGCCAGCAGCCAGGTTGGGGACGAGACCCAGTACTTC.

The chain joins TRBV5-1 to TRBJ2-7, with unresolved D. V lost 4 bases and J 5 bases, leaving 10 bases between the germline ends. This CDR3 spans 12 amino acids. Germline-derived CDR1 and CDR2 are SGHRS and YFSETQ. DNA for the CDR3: TGCGCCAGCAGCCCCAACCCGGACGAGCAGTACTTC. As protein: CASSPNPDEQYF.

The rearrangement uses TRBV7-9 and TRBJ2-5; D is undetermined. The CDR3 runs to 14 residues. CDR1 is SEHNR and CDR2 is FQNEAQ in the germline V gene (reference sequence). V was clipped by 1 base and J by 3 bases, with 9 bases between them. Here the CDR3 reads CASSLGSTEETQYF. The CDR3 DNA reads TGTGCCAGCAGCTTAGGGTCAACCGAAGAGACCCAGTACTTC.

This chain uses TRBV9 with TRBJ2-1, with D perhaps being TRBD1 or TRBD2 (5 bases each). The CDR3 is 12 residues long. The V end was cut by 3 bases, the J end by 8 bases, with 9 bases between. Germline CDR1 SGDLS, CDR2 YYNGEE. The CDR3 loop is CASSAGTYEQFF. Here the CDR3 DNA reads TGTGCCAGCAGCGCCGGGACCTATGAGCAGTTCTTC.

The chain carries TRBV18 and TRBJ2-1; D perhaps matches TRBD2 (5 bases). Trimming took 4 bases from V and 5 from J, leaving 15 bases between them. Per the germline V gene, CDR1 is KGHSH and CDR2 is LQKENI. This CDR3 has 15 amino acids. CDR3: CASSLEGLYHNEQFF. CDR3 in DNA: TGTGCCAGCTCACTAGAGGGCCTCTACCACAATGAGCAGTTCTTC.

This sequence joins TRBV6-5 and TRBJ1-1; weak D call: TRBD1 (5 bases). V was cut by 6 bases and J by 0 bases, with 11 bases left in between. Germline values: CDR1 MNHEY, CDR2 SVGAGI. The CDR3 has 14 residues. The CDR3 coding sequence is TGTGCCAGCAGACTAGGGGTAATGAACACTGAAGCTTTCTTT. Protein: CASRLGVMNTEAFF.

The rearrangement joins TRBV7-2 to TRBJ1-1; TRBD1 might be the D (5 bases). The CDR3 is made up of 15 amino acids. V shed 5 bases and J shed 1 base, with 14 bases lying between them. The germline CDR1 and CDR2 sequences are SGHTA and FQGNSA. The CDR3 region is CASSPQGRGNTEAFF. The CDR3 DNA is TGTGCCAGCAGCCCCCAGGGACGCGGGAACACTGAAGCTTTCTTT.

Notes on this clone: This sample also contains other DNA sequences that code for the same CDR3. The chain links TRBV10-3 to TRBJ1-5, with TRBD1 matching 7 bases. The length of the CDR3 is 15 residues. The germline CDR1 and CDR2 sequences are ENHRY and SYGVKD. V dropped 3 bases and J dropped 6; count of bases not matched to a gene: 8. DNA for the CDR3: TGTGCCATCAGTGATGGGGCAGGGGGTGGTCAGCCCCAGCATTTT. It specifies CAISDGAGGGQPQHF.

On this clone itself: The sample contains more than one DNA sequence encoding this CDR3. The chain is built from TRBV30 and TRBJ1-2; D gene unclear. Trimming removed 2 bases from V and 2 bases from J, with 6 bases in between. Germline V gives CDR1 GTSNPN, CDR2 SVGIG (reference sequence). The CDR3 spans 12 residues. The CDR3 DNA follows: TGTGCCTGGAGTCGTGACAACTATGGCTACACCTTC. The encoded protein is CAWSRDNYGYTF.

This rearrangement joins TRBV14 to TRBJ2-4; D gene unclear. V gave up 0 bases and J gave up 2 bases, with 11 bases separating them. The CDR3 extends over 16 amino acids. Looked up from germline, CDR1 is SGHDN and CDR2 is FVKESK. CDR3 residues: CASSQEQSPPKNIQYF. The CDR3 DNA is TGTGCCAGCAGCCAAGAACAGTCGCCACCCAAAAACATTCAGTACTTC.

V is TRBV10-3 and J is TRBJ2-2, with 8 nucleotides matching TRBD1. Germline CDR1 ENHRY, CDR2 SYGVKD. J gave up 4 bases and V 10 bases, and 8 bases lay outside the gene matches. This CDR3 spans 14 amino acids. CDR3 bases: TGTGCCACGTGGGACAGGCCAACCACCGGGGAGCTGTTTTTT. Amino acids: CATWDRPTTGELFF.

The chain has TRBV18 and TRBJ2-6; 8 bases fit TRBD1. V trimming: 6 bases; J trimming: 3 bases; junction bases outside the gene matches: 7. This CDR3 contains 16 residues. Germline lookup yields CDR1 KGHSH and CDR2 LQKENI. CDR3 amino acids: CASSPLTGDGANVLTF. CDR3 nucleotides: TGTGCCAGCTCTCCCCTGACAGGGGATGGGGCCAACGTCCTGACTTTC.